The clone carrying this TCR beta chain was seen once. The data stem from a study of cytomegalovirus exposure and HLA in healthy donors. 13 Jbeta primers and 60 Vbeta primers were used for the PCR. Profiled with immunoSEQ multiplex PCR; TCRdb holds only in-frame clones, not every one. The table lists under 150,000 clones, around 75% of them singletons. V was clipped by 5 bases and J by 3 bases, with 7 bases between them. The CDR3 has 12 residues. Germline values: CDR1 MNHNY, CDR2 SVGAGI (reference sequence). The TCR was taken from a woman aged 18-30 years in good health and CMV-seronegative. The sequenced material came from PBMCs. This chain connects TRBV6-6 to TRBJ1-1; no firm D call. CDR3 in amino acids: CASSPYHTEAFF. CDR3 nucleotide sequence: TGTGCCAGCAGTCCTTATCACACTGAAGCTTTCTTT.